This TCR beta chain originates from a study of Ad26.COV2.S vaccination and SARS-CoV-2 variants. Study observations and caveats: Quantification of TCR breadth and depth may have yielded underestimates of total T cell responses. Marked by substantial breadth, spike-specific CD8+ and CD4+ T cell responses were reportedly seen after vaccination.

The table came from immunoSEQ multiplex PCR; TCRdb's copy has only in-frame clones and leaves some out. The sample contains about 350,000 clones, roughly 90% of which appear only once. As to treatment: over 15 received Ad26.COV2.S at low or high dose, single or two shots; about 5 received placebo; per-sample allocation not given. At day 63 after the first vaccine or placebo injection, samples were drawn. The CDR3 sequence is 15 residues long. Trimming took 7 bases from V and 1 from J; bases not matched to a gene: 6. Germline CDR1 is SNHLY and CDR2 is FYNNEI. A note on this clone: Its antigen is undetermined.

The chain employs TRBV2 and TRBJ1-5; 8 positions agree with TRBD1. The sample here was peripheral blood, taken in a trial of Ad26.COV2.S vaccine versus placebo. This TCR came from a person between 18 and 60 years old who received the Ad26.COV2.S COVID-19 vaccine or a placebo. This chain's CDR3 is CASKPGTGSNQPQHF. For the CDR3, the DNA is TGTGCCAGCAAGCCTGGGACAGGCAGCAATCAGCCCCAGCATTTT.